The 5 T cell receptor beta chains below all came from one sample that was sequenced in a study of blood T cell repertoires in COVID-19. The data were produced by immunoSEQ multiplex PCR, yet TCRdb's version contains in-frame clones alone and is incomplete. The sample comprises over 200,000 clones, 70% to 90% of which are singletons, and about 16% rests with the top ten. What was sequenced was PBMCs or T cells enriched from blood (not recorded which). Source of these receptors: a man aged 18 to 29 who had recovered from COVID-19.

V usage is TRBV19 and J usage is TRBJ1-3; D gene unclear. V was clipped by 7 bases and J by 1 base, with 11 bases between them. The germline gives CDR1 LNHDA, CDR2 SQIVND (reference sequence). This CDR3 has 14 residues. The CDR3, as DNA: TGTGCCAGTATGAAGACGGGTTCTGGAAACACCATATATTTT. Translated: CASMKTGSGNTIYF.

The J gene is TRBJ1-5, the V gene TRBV16; 9 nucleotides agree with TRBD1. CDR3 length equals 20 residues. Germline V CDR1 and CDR2: KGHSY, FQNENV. V shed 3 bases, J shed 0 bases, and the junction held 15 bases outside the gene matches. CDR3 nucleotides: TGTGCCAGCAGCCATCTGCTGGAGTTGGGACAGGGATATAGCAATCAGCCCCAGCATTTT. Amino acid sequence: CASSHLLELGQGYSNQPQHF.

V usage is TRBV3-1 (or the pseudogene TRBV3-2) and J usage is TRBJ2-1; D not resolved. The CDR3 loop spans 13 amino acids. Germline-derived CDR1 and CDR2 are LGHDT and YNNKEL (reference sequence). Between the trimmed V and J ends, which lost 4 bases and 8 bases, there was a span of 12 bases. The CDR3 region has the DNA TGTGCCAGCAGCCGTTCGTATGAGTATGAGCAGTTCTTC. Its translation is CASSRSYEYEQFF.

This rearrangement joins TRBV27 to TRBJ2-7, with TRBD1 identical over 7 bases. The trim removed 7 bases at V and 2 bases at J, leaving 11 bases unmatched. Germline lookup yields CDR1 MNHEY and CDR2 SMNVEV (reference sequence). The CDR3 runs 15 residues. CDR3 amino acids: CASNLKGQPTYEQYF. The CDR3 DNA is TGTGCCAGCAACCTAAAGGGACAGCCTACCTACGAGCAGTACTTC.

The chain is built from TRBV25-1 and TRBJ1-6, with D perhaps TRBD1 (6 bases). The CDR3 is 15 amino acids. Germline loops: CDR1 MGHDK, CDR2 SYGVNS. The V end was cut by 8 bases, the J end by 7 bases, with 18 bases between. CDR3 loop: CASRKGGQVNSPLHF. CDR3 DNA sequence: TGTGCCAGCCGGAAGGGGGGGCAGGTAAATTCACCCCTCCACTTT.